A single sample gave rise to the 16 T cell receptor beta chains below, sequenced in a study of T cell repertoires in cytomegalovirus infection. TCRdb called the reads again in MiXCR, with one record for every CDR3 protein. The sample shows around 130,000 distinct CDR3 sequences, 8.8% of them seen only once. The sequenced sample was PBMCs. The origin of the receptors is a human donor in good health (CMV status not recorded). Some clones in this sample may be carry-over from other donors' samples.

This clonotype was picked up a small number of times. The CDR3 DNA sequence: TGCAGTGCTAGAGGGGGAGGGAACACTGAAGCTTTCTTT. Its protein is CSARGGGNTEAFF. The chain links TRBV20-1 to TRBJ1-1; D ambiguous. With 1 base removed from V and 1 base from J, the gap between germline ends came to 7 bases. The CDR3 runs to 13 residues. Germline values: CDR1 DFQATT, CDR2 SNEGSKA (reference sequence).

By its share, this clonotype is medium-sized. The V call is TRBV7-2, the J call TRBJ2-5; D may match TRBD1 or TRBD2 (5 bases each). Trimming left V 4 bases short and J 7 bases short, with 22 bases between. CDR3 length: 16 amino acids. Germline assignment: CDR1 SGHTA and CDR2 FQGNSA. The CDR3 loop reads CASSSTGTYSKGTQYF. As DNA, the CDR3 is TGTGCCAGCAGCTCCACCGGGACCTACAGTAAGGGGACCCAGTACTTC. Drawing the rest from reference TRBV7-2 and TRBJ2-5, the complete variable domain is GAGVSQSPSNKVTEKGKDVELRCDPISGHTALYWYRQSLGQGLEFLIYFQGNSAPDKSGLPSDRFSAERTGGSVSTLTIQRTQQEDSAVYLCASSSTGTYSKGTQYFGPGTRLLVL.

This clonotype was seen a handful of times. The rearrangement joins TRBV29-1 to TRBJ1-1; 10 bases agree with TRBD1. The CDR3 loop spans 15 amino acids. V lost 3 bases to trimming and J lost 0 bases; unmatched junction nucleotides: 4. Per germline, CDR1 SQVTM and CDR2 ANQGSEA. The CDR3 loop is CSVDRGQGMNTEAFF. CDR3 in DNA: TGCAGCGTTGATAGGGGACAGGGGATGAACACTGAAGCTTTCTTT.

This clonotype was found many times. This chain uses TRBV6-5 with TRBJ2-1; 11 bases fit TRBD1. This CDR3 contains 14 residues. Germline assignment: CDR1 MNHEY and CDR2 SVGAGI. V lost 6 bases to trimming and J lost 6 bases; unmatched junction nucleotides: 4. As DNA, the CDR3 is TGTGCCAGCAGCCCGGGACAGGGGGTCAATGAGCAGTTCTTC. Its translation: CASSPGQGVNEQFF.

This clonotype was picked up a small number of times. The V call is TRBV7-8, the J call TRBJ2-1, with TRBD1 matching 11 bases. CDR1 SGHVS and CDR2 FQNEAQ come from the germline V gene. CDR3 size: 14 residues. Unmatched junction bases numbered 6, after V lost 5 bases and J lost 9 bases. The CDR3 loop is CASSAGTGGPEQFF. CDR3 coding DNA: TGTGCCAGCAGCGCCGGGACAGGGGGTCCTGAGCAGTTCTTC.

This clonotype was observed many times. The chain carries TRBV20-1 and TRBJ1-4, with 9 bases identical to TRBD1. V trimming: 6 bases; J trimming: 8 bases; junction bases outside the gene matches: 7. Germline CDR1 reads DFQATT; CDR2 reads SNEGSKA (reference sequence). The CDR3 length is 13 residues. CDR3 protein: CSAGDRVREKLFF. DNA of the CDR3: TGCAGTGCGGGGGACAGGGTCAGGGAAAAACTGTTTTTT.

This clonotype was counted many times. The chain is built from TRBV6-5 and TRBJ1-1; D is ambiguous. Germline loops: CDR1 MNHEY, CDR2 SVGAGI. The ends were cut back, 5 bases at V and 2 bases at J, with 12 bases in the middle. CDR3 length: 14 residues. The CDR3 DNA reads as TGTGCCAGCAGTCGTCCCCGGGTCAACACTGAAGCTTTCTTT. Translated, it gives CASSRPRVNTEAFF.

This clonotype appeared many times. The chain has TRBV7-9 and TRBJ2-1, with D possibly matching TRBD2 (5 bases). Trimming took 5 bases from V and 4 from J, leaving 18 bases between them. The germline V gene has CDR1 SEHNR and CDR2 FQNEAQ (reference sequence). The CDR3 consists of 16 residues. The CDR3: CASSDRGQTLYNEQFF. CDR3 DNA sequence: TGTGCCAGCAGCGACCGCGGGCAAACGCTATACAATGAGCAGTTCTTC.

Points on this clonotype: A much larger clonotype is one base distant, so this may be a read error. The chain employs TRBV29-1 and TRBJ1-2; D gene uncertain. CDR3 length: 11 amino acids. Germline-derived CDR1 and CDR2 are SQVTM and ANQGSEA. Trimming cost V 6 bases and J 8 bases, with 13 bases left between them. CDR3 DNA sequence: TGCAGCGTCCACGGGATTCTGGGCTACACCTTC. Translated: CSVHGILGYTF.

The chain links TRBV20-1 to TRBJ1-6; D call uncertain. The CDR3 is 12 residues long. Germline CDR1 reads DFQATT; CDR2 reads SNEGSKA (reference sequence). The CDR3 DNA is TGCAGCGCCGGGGTGACTAATTCACCCCTCCACTTT. It is translated as CSAGVTNSPLHF.

This clonotype was counted only a few times. This rearrangement joins TRBV14 to TRBJ2-7; either TRBD1 or TRBD2 may supply D (5 bases each). The length of the CDR3 is 14 residues. V was trimmed by 0 bases and J by 2 bases, leaving 8 bases between them. Germline CDR1 SGHDN, CDR2 FVKESK. The CDR3 reads CASSQDMGAYEQYF. The CDR3 bases are TGTGCCAGCAGCCAAGATATGGGGGCCTACGAGCAGTACTTC.

This chain joins TRBV19 and TRBJ1-1, with 7 bases aligning to TRBD1. CDR3 length: 15 amino acids. Germline V gives CDR1 LNHDA, CDR2 SQIVND (reference sequence). With 4 bases clipped from V and 0 bases from J, the junction kept 5 bases outside the gene matches. CDR3 loop: CASSSDREMNTEAFF. In DNA, the CDR3 is TGTGCCAGTAGTAGCGACAGGGAAATGAACACTGAAGCTTTCTTT.

V gene TRBV20-1 combines with J gene TRBJ2-7; TRBD2 agrees at 7 bases. CDR1 and CDR2 from the germline V gene are DFQATT and SNEGSKA (reference sequence). This CDR3 has 15 residues. Trimming removed 0 bases from V and 2 bases from J; junction bases left unmatched: 7. DNA of the CDR3: TGCAGTGCTAGAGATACTGCTAGCGGTCCCTACGAGCAGTACTTC. Amino acids: CSARDTASGPYEQYF.

This clonotype was seen at least ten times. The J gene is TRBJ1-4, the V gene TRBV4-1, with D perhaps matching TRBD1 (5 bases). The V end was cut by 4 bases, the J end by 5 bases, with 11 bases between. This CDR3 has 14 residues. The germline CDR1 and CDR2 sequences are MGHRA and YSYEKL. As DNA, the CDR3 is TGCGCCAGCAGCCCTGCGGGGCGGAATGAAAAACTGTTTTTT. Its translation is CASSPAGRNEKLFF.

Ten or more counts support this clonotype. The J gene is TRBJ1-1, the V gene TRBV20-1; 8 bases map to TRBD1. The CDR3 spans 15 residues. Germline V gene data show CDR1 as DFQATT and CDR2 as SNEGSKA (reference sequence). The V segment lost 3 bases and the J segment 1 base; nucleotides outside the gene matches: 7. CDR3 amino acids: CSARRQGASNTEAFF. As DNA, the CDR3 is TGCAGTGCTAGGCGGCAGGGGGCTTCGAACACTGAAGCTTTCTTT.

This clonotype was recorded at least ten times. V and J are TRBV7-2 and TRBJ2-3, with D uncertain. CDR1 and CDR2 from the germline V gene are SGHTA and FQGNSA. The V end was cut by 5 bases, the J end by 6 bases, with 6 bases between. The CDR3 covers 11 residues. The DNA for the CDR3 is TGTGCCAGCAGCCCCCTGGATACGCAGTATTTT. Protein product: CASSPLDTQYF.